Listed here is a single TCR beta chain. Antigen: not known. Relative to the germline gene, one junction end is altered; a read error may explain this. Other DNA sequences from this sample encode an identical CDR3 as well. All donors participated as healthy donors of bone marrow. Each donor was nominally healthy when sampled (though unrecorded immune exposures were likely). In the PCR, 60 Vbeta and 13 Jbeta primers were used. The assay was immunoSEQ multiplex PCR, and TCRdb's table has in-frame clones only and misses some. Of over 130,000 clones in the sample, 75% to 85% were seen once. The entry originates in a study of cytomegalovirus exposure and HLA in healthy donors. The CDR3 totals 17 residues. CDR1 and CDR2 (germline): MNHEY, SMNVEV (reference sequence). Overall study findings and caveats: Rarity marked most TCR sequences, yet some public TCRs occurred in many donors.

The specimen was PBMCs. The sequence came from a man in his fifties in good health and CMV-seropositive. The V call is TRBV27, the J call TRBJ1-5; a weak D match, TRBD1 (6 bases). CDR3 sequence reads: CASSSLPDSQSNQPQHF. The CDR3 nucleotides are TGTGCCAGCAGTTCACTCCCGGACAGTCAAAGCAATCAGCCTCAGCATTTT.